The clone carrying this T cell receptor beta chain is medium-sized within its sample. These data belong to a study of prognosis after radiotherapy for stage I lung cancer. Genomic DNA provided the template from which TCR beta CDR3 was amplified by two-round multiplex PCR. Primers targeting each individual TRBV and TRBJ gene were applied in first-round PCR. TCRdb called the multiplex PCR reads again in MiXCR, with one record for every CDR3 protein. The data hold about 21,000 distinct CDR3 sequences, with roughly 47% observed a single time. Collection of peripheral blood, in a volume of approximately 5.6 milliliters, was performed at each of two time points. V was cut by 2 bases and J by 3 bases, with 11 bases left in between. The CDR3 is 14 amino acids. Germline loops: CDR1 MDHEN, CDR2 SYDVKM.

The gene calls are TRBV28 and TRBJ2-7; tentatively, D is TRBD1 (6 bases). Specimen: PBMCs, collected before or after stereotactic body radiation therapy (not recorded which). The sequence derives from a donor over 45 with non-small cell lung cancer. DNA for the CDR3: TGTGCCAGCAGTTTACTGCGAGGGGGCTACGAGCAGTACTTC. This gives the protein CASSLLRGGYEQYF. The full variable domain, in which reference TRBV28 and TRBJ2-7 provide the parts outside the CDR3, is DVKVTQSSRYLVKRTGEKVFLECVQDMDHENMFWYRQDPGLGLRLIYFSYDVKMKEKGDIPEGYSVSREKKERFSLILESASTNQTSMYLCASSLLRGGYEQYFGPGTRLTVT.